The 10 T cell receptor beta chains reported below all come from one sample, sequenced in a study of blood T cell repertoires in COVID-19. Assay: immunoSEQ multiplex PCR; the TCRdb copy retains only in-frame clones and omits some. The sample lists around 330,000 clones, 87% occurring once. The specimen sequenced was PBMCs or T cells enriched from blood (not recorded which). The receptor set was obtained from a woman aged 18 to 35 who had recovered from COVID-19.

V is TRBV29-1 and J is TRBJ1-2; the D gene is possibly TRBD1 (5 bases). Per the germline V gene, CDR1 is SQVTM and CDR2 is ANQGSEA. Trimming shortened V by 8 bases and J by 1 base, and 20 bases separated the two germline ends. The CDR3 has 15 residues. CDR3 DNA: TGCAGCATCGCATCCCAAAGTGACAGTAACTATGGCTACACCTTC. This codes for CSIASQSDSNYGYTF. Filled out from reference TRBV29-1 and TRBJ1-2, the complete variable domain reads SAVISQKPSRDICQRGTSLTIQCQVDSQVTMMFWYRQQPGQSLTLIATANQGSEATYESGFVIDKFPISRPNLTFSTLTVSNMSPEDSSIYLCSIASQSDSNYGYTFGSGTRLTVV.

V and J are TRBV19 and TRBJ1-1, with D possibly TRBD1 on 6 matching bases. Per the germline V gene, CDR1 is LNHDA and CDR2 is SQIVND (reference sequence). The CDR3 consists of 15 residues. Trimming removed 5 bases from V and 3 bases from J, with 16 bases in between. CDR3 sequence reads: CASSPQTDSYTEAFF. CDR3 bases: TGTGCCAGTAGTCCCCAGACGGACAGTTACACTGAAGCTTTCTTT.

The chain couples TRBV7-3 to TRBJ2-3, with 8 bases fitting TRBD1. J was trimmed by 4 bases and V by 5 bases; bases with no gene match: 11. The CDR3 is made up of 16 amino acids. Germline V gene sequence: CDR1 SGHTA, CDR2 FQGTGA. The DNA for the CDR3 is TGTGCCAGCAGCCCTGATAGTGGACAGGGATCAGATACGCAGTATTTT. Its protein is CASSPDSGQGSDTQYF.

The chain is built from TRBV5-1 and TRBJ2-1; 7 bases match TRBD1. CDR1 SGHRS and CDR2 YFSETQ come from the germline V gene. V was clipped by 1 base and J by 5 bases; unmatched bases: 9. The CDR3 contains 16 residues. DNA for the CDR3: TGCGCCAGCAGCTTGACCTTCCCGGGACAGAACAATGAGCAGTTCTTC. Translating gives CASSLTFPGQNNEQFF. The whole variable domain, filled in from reference TRBV5-1 and TRBJ2-1, reads KAGVTQTPRYLIKTRGQQVTLSCSPISGHRSVSWYQQTPGQGLQFLFEYFSETQRNKGNFPGRFSGRQFSNSRSEMNVSTLELGDSALYLCASSLTFPGQNNEQFFGPGTRLTVL.

This chain joins TRBV5-4 and TRBJ2-1, with TRBD2 matching 15 bases. J was trimmed by 4 bases and V by 4 bases; bases with no gene match: 6. Germline CDR1 is SGHNT and CDR2 is YYREEE (reference sequence). The length of the CDR3 is 17 residues. The chain's CDR3 is CASSIGLAGGEYNEQFF. The CDR3 nucleotides are TGTGCCAGCAGCATCGGACTAGCGGGGGGGGAATACAATGAGCAGTTCTTC. The variable domain in full, with the rest retrieved from reference TRBV5-4 and TRBJ2-1, is ETGVTQSPTHLIKTRGQQVTLRCSSQSGHNTVSWYQQALGQGPQFIFQYYREEENGRGNFPPRFSGLQFPNYSSELNVNALELDDSALYLCASSIGLAGGEYNEQFFGPGTRLTVL.

CDR3 loop: CASSQVGTGNYEQYF. The CDR3 nucleotides read TGTGCCAGCAGCCAAGTTGGGACAGGGAACTACGAGCAGTACTTC. The J gene is TRBJ2-7, the V gene TRBV4-2; the match to TRBD1 covers 9 bases. After removal of 1 base from V and 3 bases from J, the junction contained 4 bases not matched to a gene. This CDR3 comprises 15 residues. In germline, CDR1 is LGHNA, CDR2 YNFKEQ.

The chain recombines TRBV7-9 with TRBJ1-4; a weak D match, TRBD1 (5 bases). V was shortened by 8 bases and J by 2 bases, with 12 bases between the two germline ends. From germline, CDR1 is SEHNR and CDR2 FQNEAQ (reference sequence). The CDR3 consists of 14 residues. The CDR3 protein is CASGGTYTNEKLFF. The CDR3, as DNA: TGTGCCAGCGGAGGGACTTATACTAATGAAAAACTGTTTTTT.

In DNA, the CDR3 is TGTGCCAGCAGCCCCAGGACTAGCGGGAGAGAAGAGACCCAGTACTTC. As protein: CASSPRTSGREETQYF. The J gene is TRBJ2-5, the V gene TRBV7-2, with 13 bases lining up with TRBD2. Trimming at V came to 5 bases and at J to 3 bases, leaving 6 bases not matched to a gene. The CDR3 loop spans 16 amino acids. In germline, CDR1 is SGHTA, CDR2 FQGNSA. The entire variable domain, with the rest obtained from reference TRBV7-2 and TRBJ2-5, is as follows: GAGVSQSPSNKVTEKGKDVELRCDPISGHTALYWYRQSLGQGLEFLIYFQGNSAPDKSGLPSDRFSAERTGGSVSTLTIQRTQQEDSAVYLCASSPRTSGREETQYFGPGTRLLVL.

This sequence joins TRBV27 and TRBJ2-2, with D perhaps TRBD2 (7 bases). CDR1 and CDR2 from the germline V gene are MNHEY and SMNVEV (reference sequence). V lost 3 bases and J 5 bases, leaving 16 bases between the germline ends. This CDR3 has 16 amino acids. The CDR3 region has the DNA TGTGCCAGCAGTTTTGGCGGGGGCCGGGGGACCGGGGAGCTGTTTTTT. Translated: CASSFGGGRGTGELFF.

V and J are TRBV23-1 and TRBJ2-7; possibly TRBD1 for D (6 bases). TRBV23-1 is designated an ORF whose function remains uncertain. There are 11 residues in the CDR3. V lost 9 bases and J 7 bases, leaving 13 bases between the germline ends. Here the CDR3 reads CASDQRGEQYF. The CDR3 DNA reads TGCGCCAGTGATCAAAGGGGGGAGCAGTACTTC.